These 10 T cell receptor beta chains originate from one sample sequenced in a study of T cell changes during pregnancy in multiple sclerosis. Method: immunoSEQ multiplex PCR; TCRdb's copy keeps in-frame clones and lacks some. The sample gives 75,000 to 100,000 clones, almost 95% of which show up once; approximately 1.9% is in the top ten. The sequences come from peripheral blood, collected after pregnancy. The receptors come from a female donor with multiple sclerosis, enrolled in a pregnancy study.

The CDR3 nucleotides are TGTGCCTGGAGTGTTTCCGGTAATGAAAAACTGTTTTTT. Translating it yields CAWSVSGNEKLFF. The V call is TRBV30, the J call TRBJ1-4; D not resolved. V was clipped by 0 bases and J by 4 bases, with 6 bases between them. Germline V CDR1 and CDR2: GTSNPN, SVGIG (reference sequence). The CDR3 is made up of 13 amino acids.

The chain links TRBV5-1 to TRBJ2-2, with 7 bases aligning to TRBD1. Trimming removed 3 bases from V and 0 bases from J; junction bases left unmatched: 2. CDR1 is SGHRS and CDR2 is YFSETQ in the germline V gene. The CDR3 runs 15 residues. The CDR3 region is CASSWGTANTGELFF. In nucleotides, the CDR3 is TGCGCCAGCAGCTGGGGGACAGCGAACACCGGGGAGCTGTTTTTT.

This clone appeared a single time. The CDR3 DNA reads as TGTGCCAGCAGTTTATCGGCAGGGGGCCTTGGCTACACCTTC. This codes for CASSLSAGGLGYTF. The chain employs TRBV27 and TRBJ1-2, with 8 bases identical to TRBD1. The germline V gene has CDR1 MNHEY and CDR2 SMNVEV (reference sequence). Trimming cost V 0 bases and J 7 bases; bases outside gene matches: 4. There are 14 residues in the CDR3.

CDR3 region: CASSGDSHYEQYF. The CDR3 DNA reads TGTGCCAGCAGCGGGGACTCCCACTACGAGCAGTACTTC. The rearrangement links TRBV5-6 to TRBJ2-7; D may be TRBD2 (6 bases). The CDR3 consists of 13 residues. Trimming left V 4 bases short and J 3 bases short, with 11 bases between. CDR1 and CDR2 from the germline V gene are SGHDT and YYEEEE.

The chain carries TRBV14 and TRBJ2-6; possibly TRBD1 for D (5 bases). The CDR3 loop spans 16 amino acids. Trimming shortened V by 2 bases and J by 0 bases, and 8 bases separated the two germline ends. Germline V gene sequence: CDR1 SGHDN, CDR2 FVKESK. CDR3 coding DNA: TGTGCCAGCAGCCAACAGGGTTCCTCTGGGGCCAACGTCCTGACTTTC. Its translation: CASSQQGSSGANVLTF.

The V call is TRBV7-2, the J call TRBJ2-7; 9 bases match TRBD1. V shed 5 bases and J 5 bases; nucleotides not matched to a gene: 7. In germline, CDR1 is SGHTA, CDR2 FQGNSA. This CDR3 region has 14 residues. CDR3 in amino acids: CASSTRQGGNEQYF. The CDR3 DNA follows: TGTGCCAGCAGCACCCGACAGGGGGGAAACGAGCAGTACTTC.

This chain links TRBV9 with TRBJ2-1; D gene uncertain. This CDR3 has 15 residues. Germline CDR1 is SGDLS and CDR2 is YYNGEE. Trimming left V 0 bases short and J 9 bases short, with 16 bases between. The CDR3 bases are TGTGCCAGCAGCGTAGCCCCGACGTTGGGCCTTGAGCAGTTCTTC. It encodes CASSVAPTLGLEQFF.

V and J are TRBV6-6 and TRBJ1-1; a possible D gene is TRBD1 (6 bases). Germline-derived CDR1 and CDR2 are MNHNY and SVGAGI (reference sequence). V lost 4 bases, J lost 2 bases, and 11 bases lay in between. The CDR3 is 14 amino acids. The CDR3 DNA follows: TGTGCCAGCAGTTCCTGGACAGCAAACACTGAAGCTTTCTTT. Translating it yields CASSSWTANTEAFF.

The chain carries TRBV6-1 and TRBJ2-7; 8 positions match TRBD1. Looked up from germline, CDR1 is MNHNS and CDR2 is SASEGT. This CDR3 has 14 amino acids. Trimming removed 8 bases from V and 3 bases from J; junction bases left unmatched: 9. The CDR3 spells CASLSGTGFYEQYF. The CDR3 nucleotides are TGTGCCAGCCTCTCCGGGACAGGATTCTACGAGCAGTACTTC.

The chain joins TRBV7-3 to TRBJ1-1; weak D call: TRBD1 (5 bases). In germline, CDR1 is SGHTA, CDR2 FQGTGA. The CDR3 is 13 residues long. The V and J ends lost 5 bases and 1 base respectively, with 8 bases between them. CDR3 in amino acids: CASSVGQNTEAFF. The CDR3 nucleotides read TGTGCCAGCAGCGTCGGACAGAACACTGAAGCTTTCTTT. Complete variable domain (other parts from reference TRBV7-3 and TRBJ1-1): GAGVSQTPSNKVTEKGKYVELRCDPISGHTALYWYRQSLGQGPEFLIYFQGTGAADDSGLPNDRFFAVRPEGSVSTLKIQRTERGDSAVYLCASSVGQNTEAFFGQGTRLTVV.